The entry below describes one TCR beta chain. Its matching antigen is unknown. Other nucleotide sequences from this sample produce the same CDR3. Clones were sequenced by immunoSEQ multiplex PCR, and TCRdb holds only the in-frame ones, with some missing. Of fewer than 70,000 clones listed, approximately 79% were seen once; the top ten hold approximately 2%. The sample originates from a study of OX40 agonist ivuxolimab in advanced cancers. As for the study in general: The patients' treatment was ivuxolimab, an agonistic anti-OX40 (CD134) antibody.

Germline V CDR1 and CDR2: SEHNR, FQNEAQ (reference sequence). This CDR3 is built from 17 residues. J was trimmed by 9 bases and V by 0 bases; bases with no gene match: 10. Overall study results and limits: Clonal expansion by week 6 occurred in CD4+ and CD8+ blood T cells (at 0.1 to 3.0 mg/kg).

The V gene is TRBV7-9, the J gene TRBJ2-1, with 11 bases lining up with TRBD2. The source is an adult with an advanced solid tumor such as melanoma, head and neck, liver or kidney cancer. Sequences were derived from CD4+ or CD8+ T cells sorted from blood, sampled in a trial of the OX40 agonist ivuxolimab. CDR3 bases: TGTGCCAGCAGCTTAGCTCTAGCGGGACTAGCGGTGAGTGAGCAGTTCTTC. Encoded protein: CASSLALAGLAVSEQFF.